This T cell receptor beta chain comes out of a study of T cells in Graves' hyperthyroidism and ophthalmopathy. Germline assignment: CDR1 MNHNS and CDR2 SASEGT. The CDR3 totals 14 residues. V gave up 6 bases and J gave up 3 bases, with 14 bases separating them. Lactation, pregnancy, other autoimmune disease or uncontrolled infection excluded patients. For the diagnoses, clinical symptoms, serum thyroxine and TRAb, thyroid ultrasound and orbital computed tomography were used. Amplified TCR beta CDR3 regions derived from RNA transcripts. Researchers ran a first-round RT-PCR on the TCR CDR3 using the HTBI primer set. TCRdb recomputed calls from the multiplex PCR reads with MiXCR, one row per CDR3 protein. The sample yields roughly 500,000 distinct CDR3 sequences, less than 25% seen once. This clonotype showed up just a few times. Its antigen is not identified. Points from the study as a whole: Most thyroid-expanded clonotypes above 0.001 were also found in blood.

The rearrangement joins TRBV6-1 to TRBJ1-1; D possibly corresponds to TRBD1 (5 bases). The sequencing input was blood. This TCR was recovered from a woman in her seventies with Graves' ophthalmopathy. The CDR3 nucleotides read TGTGCCAGCAGCCCTGGGGGTCAGTACACTGAAGCTTTCTTT. Translating gives CASSPGGQYTEAFF.